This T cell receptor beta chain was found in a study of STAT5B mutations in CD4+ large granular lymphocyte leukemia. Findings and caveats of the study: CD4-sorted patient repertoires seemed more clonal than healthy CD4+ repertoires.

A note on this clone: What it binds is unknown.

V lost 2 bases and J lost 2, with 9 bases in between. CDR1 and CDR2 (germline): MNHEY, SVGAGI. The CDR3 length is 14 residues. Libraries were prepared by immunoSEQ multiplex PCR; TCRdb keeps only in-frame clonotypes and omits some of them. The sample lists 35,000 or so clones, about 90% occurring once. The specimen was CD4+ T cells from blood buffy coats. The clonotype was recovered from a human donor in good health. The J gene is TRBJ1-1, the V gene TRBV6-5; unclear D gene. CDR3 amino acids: CASSYTGPNTEAFF. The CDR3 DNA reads TGTGCCAGCAGTTACACGGGCCCTAACACTGAAGCTTTCTTT.